The 29 T cell receptor beta chains presented below share a single source sample, sequenced in a study of response to subunit inactivated influenza vaccine. Each CDR3 protein is one row after TCRdb ran MiXCR on the RT-PCR reads. The sample lists about 500,000 distinct CDR3 sequences, approximately 15% occurring once. This specimen consisted of CD4+ T cells sorted from PBMCs, obtained roughly 24 months after vaccination. The receptor source for this set is a man between 50 and 75 years old who received an inactivated influenza vaccine.

This clonotype was seen only a few times. The V gene is TRBV5-1, the J gene TRBJ1-5, with D possibly being TRBD1 (6 bases). Between the trimmed V and J ends, which lost 2 bases and 1 base, there was a span of 10 bases. The CDR3 spans 15 residues. From germline, CDR1 is SGHRS and CDR2 YFSETQ. The CDR3 DNA is TGCGCCAGCAGCTTATCAGGGGCAAGCAATCAGCCCCAGCATTTT. This sequence encodes CASSLSGASNQPQHF.

This clonotype was observed at least ten times. J is TRBJ2-2 and V is TRBV7-9; a weak D match, TRBD1 (6 bases). V was trimmed by 2 bases and J by 4 bases, leaving 20 bases between them. The CDR3 runs 18 residues. Looked up from germline, CDR1 is SEHNR and CDR2 is FQNEAQ (reference sequence). Written as DNA, the CDR3 is TGTGCCAGCAGCTTACGGGACATCCGAGGGGTGGGCACCGGGGAGCTGTTTTTT. Protein product: CASSLRDIRGVGTGELFF.

This clonotype was observed a handful of times. The J gene is TRBJ2-1, the V gene TRBV5-1; 13 bases agree with TRBD2. J gave up 8 bases and V 0 bases, and 8 bases lay outside the gene matches. Germline CDR1 is SGHRS and CDR2 is YFSETQ. This CDR3 is 17 amino acids long. The CDR3 bases are TGCGCCAGCAGCTTGGACCCTACTAGCGGGGGGGCCTATGAGCAGTTCTTC. It codes for CASSLDPTSGGAYEQFF.

The CDR3 bases are TGCGCCAGCACGGTGAGCGGGAGAGGTACCGGGGAGCTGTTTTTT. As protein: CASTVSGRGTGELFF. J is TRBJ2-2 and V is TRBV5-1; 8 nucleotides align to TRBD2. Per the germline V gene, CDR1 is SGHRS and CDR2 is YFSETQ. CDR3 size: 15 residues. Trimming removed 6 bases from V and 5 bases from J; junction bases left unmatched: 9.

The chain links TRBV6-5 to TRBJ1-1, with a tentative D call TRBD1 (6 bases). Germline assignment: CDR1 MNHEY and CDR2 SVGAGI. Between the trimmed V and J ends, which lost 0 bases and 7 bases, there was a span of 9 bases. This CDR3 has 13 residues. CDR3 sequence reads: CASSYSRGYEAFF. CDR3 nucleotides: TGTGCCAGCAGTTACTCCAGGGGCTATGAAGCTTTCTTT.

This clonotype was seen repeatedly, ten times or more. The V call is TRBV7-2, the J call TRBJ2-2; D possibly uses TRBD1 or TRBD2 (6 bases each). The V end lost 2 bases, the J end lost 0 bases, and 10 bases lay between the germline ends. This CDR3 region has 16 residues. Per the germline V gene, CDR1 is SGHTA and CDR2 is FQGNSA. The CDR3 region is CASSLYGGSNTGELFF. CDR3 in DNA: TGTGCCAGCAGCTTATACGGGGGCTCGAACACCGGGGAGCTGTTTTTT.

This clonotype was detected only a few times. This sequence joins TRBV5-1 and TRBJ2-3, with 8 bases that match TRBD2. This CDR3 spans 16 amino acids. Looked up from germline, CDR1 is SGHRS and CDR2 is YFSETQ. J was trimmed by 4 bases and V by 0 bases; bases with no gene match: 7. The CDR3: CASSLGTSGKSDTQYF. The CDR3 DNA is TGCGCCAGCAGCTTGGGTACTAGCGGCAAATCAGATACGCAGTATTTT. The whole variable domain, remainder taken from reference TRBV5-1 and TRBJ2-3, is KAGVTQTPRYLIKTRGQQVTLSCSPISGHRSVSWYQQTPGQGLQFLFEYFSETQRNKGNFPGRFSGRQFSNSRSEMNVSTLELGDSALYLCASSLGTSGKSDTQYFGPGTRLTVL.

The rearrangement joins TRBV20-1 to TRBJ2-5, with 11 positions matching TRBD1. The germline CDR1 and CDR2 sequences are DFQATT and SNEGSKA (reference sequence). V lost 1 base and J lost 4; bases outside the gene matches: 5. This CDR3 comprises 15 residues. The CDR3 DNA reads as TGCAGTGCTAGAGCCTGGACAGGGGGCGGAGAGACCCAGTACTTC. Translating gives CSARAWTGGGETQYF.

This clonotype was detected only a few times. This chain links TRBV5-6 with TRBJ1-5, with D possibly TRBD1 on 5 matching bases. CDR3 length equals 15 residues. V was clipped by 2 bases and J by 6 bases, with 15 bases between them. Germline V gene sequence: CDR1 SGHDT, CDR2 YYEEEE. This CDR3 reads CASSFGGVGGQPQHF. For the CDR3, the DNA is TGTGCCAGCAGCTTCGGAGGGGTCGGGGGTCAGCCCCAGCATTTT.

The sample holds a few counts of this clonotype. The chain has TRBV12-3 or TRBV12-4 and TRBJ1-1; D call uncertain. The CDR3 sequence is 14 residues long. The V gene lost 3 bases and the J gene lost 4 bases, with 12 bases spanning the gap. CDR3 DNA: TGTGCCAGCAGTTTTGAGGGTAGAAGCACTGAAGCTTTCTTT. Its protein product is CASSFEGRSTEAFF.

This clonotype was counted many times. The gene calls are TRBV2 and TRBJ2-7, with D hard to call. In germline, CDR1 is SNHLY, CDR2 FYNNEI. CDR3 size: 11 residues. Trimming took off 5 bases at V and 1 base at J, with 3 bases between the two ends. CDR3 in DNA: TGTGCCAGCAGTAAATCCTACGAGCAGTACTTC. Amino acid sequence: CASSKSYEQYF.

This clonotype showed up just a few times. J is TRBJ2-5 and V is TRBV7-8; a possible D gene is TRBD1 (6 bases). CDR1 is SGHVS and CDR2 is FQNEAQ in the germline V gene. V shed 2 bases and J shed 5 bases, with 12 bases lying between them. CDR3 length: 14 amino acids. The chain's CDR3 is CASSLLQGQETQYF. Here the CDR3 DNA reads TGTGCCAGCAGCTTACTACAGGGCCAGGAGACCCAGTACTTC.

In this sample, this clonotype turned up a few times. The rearrangement joins TRBV12-3 or TRBV12-4 to TRBJ2-3; D may correspond to TRBD1 or TRBD2 (5 bases each). The germline V and J ends were trimmed by 6 bases and 0 bases, with 7 bases remaining between them. This CDR3 comprises 13 residues. CDR3 residues: CASSRGSTDTQYF. As DNA, the CDR3 is TGTGCCAGCAGCCGGGGCAGCACAGATACGCAGTATTTT.

In its sample, this clonotype was seen a few times. This chain uses TRBV12-3 or TRBV12-4 with TRBJ2-3; a possible D gene is TRBD2 (5 bases). The germline V and J ends were trimmed by 1 base and 6 bases, with 11 bases remaining between them. The CDR3 has 14 residues. This CDR3 is CASSLVVSADTQYF. The CDR3, as DNA: TGTGCCAGCAGTTTAGTAGTTAGCGCGGATACGCAGTATTTT.

The J gene is TRBJ1-6, the V gene TRBV20-1; D remains ambiguous. CDR3 size: 15 residues. V lost 0 bases to trimming and J lost 5 bases, with 11 bases between them. Germline values: CDR1 DFQATT, CDR2 SNEGSKA (reference sequence). The CDR3 protein is CSAREEGFNNSPLHF. In DNA, the CDR3 is TGCAGTGCTAGAGAAGAAGGGTTCAATAATTCACCCCTCCACTTT.

This clonotype was detected only a few times. CDR3 bases: TGTGCCAGCAGCTACCATGGAAGGACTAGCGGGACCAAAGAGACCCAGTACTTC. Amino acids: CASSYHGRTSGTKETQYF. The gene calls are TRBV11-3 and TRBJ2-5, with 12 bases lining up with TRBD2. The V gene's germline CDR1 is SGHNT and CDR2 YENEEA. CDR3 length: 18 residues. The trim removed 4 bases at V and 3 bases at J, leaving 12 bases unmatched. Supplemented by reference TRBV11-3 and TRBJ2-5, the full variable domain reads EAGVVQSPRYKIIEKKQPVAFWCNPISGHNTLYWYLQNLGQGPELLIRYENEEAVDDSQLPKDRFSAERLKGVDSTLKIQPAELGDSAVYLCASSYHGRTSGTKETQYFGPGTRLLVL.

V gene TRBV12-3 or TRBV12-4 combines with J gene TRBJ2-2; TRBD2 agrees at 10 bases. CDR3 length: 17 amino acids. V was pared by 5 bases and J by 5 bases, with 11 bases of the junction left unmatched. The CDR3 DNA reads TGTGCCAGCAGTCCGCCTCAAGCGGGGGGGAGAACCGGGGAGCTGTTTTTT. Translation gives CASSPPQAGGRTGELFF.

This clonotype was counted between two and nine times. This rearrangement joins TRBV2 to TRBJ2-2; 11 nucleotides agree with TRBD2. The germline CDR1 and CDR2 sequences are SNHLY and FYNNEI. This CDR3 contains 16 residues. V gave up 5 bases and J gave up 7 bases; unmatched junction bases: 9. The CDR3 DNA sequence: TGTGCCAGCAGTCCCGGGACTAGCGGCTGGGTCGGGGAGCTGTTTTTT. Amino acid sequence: CASSPGTSGWVGELFF.

V gene TRBV20-1 combines with J gene TRBJ1-3, with 7 bases aligning to TRBD1. The CDR3 loop spans 12 amino acids. V lost 4 bases, J lost 6 bases, and 3 bases stayed unmatched. Germline V lookup: CDR1 DFQATT, CDR2 SNEGSKA (reference sequence). The CDR3 protein is CSATGGLNTIYF. CDR3 DNA sequence: TGCAGTGCTACAGGGGGATTAAACACCATATATTTT.

This clonotype was detected many times. The chain employs TRBV12-3 or TRBV12-4 and TRBJ1-2; tentatively, D is TRBD1 (5 bases). The length of the CDR3 is 15 residues. Trimming removed 3 bases from V and 0 bases from J, with 11 bases in between. CDR3 bases: TGTGCCAGCAGTTTGGGACGGCAAGCTAACTATGGCTACACCTTC. Its translation is CASSLGRQANYGYTF.

This clonotype was picked up many times. The chain couples TRBV20-1 to TRBJ1-2, with D hard to call. The CDR3 contains 12 residues. With 1 base removed from V and 2 bases from J, the gap between germline ends came to 5 bases. Per germline, CDR1 DFQATT and CDR2 SNEGSKA (reference sequence). The CDR3, as DNA: TGCAGTGCTAGAGGAACCAACTATGGCTACACCTTC. Its translation: CSARGTNYGYTF.

This clonotype was seen repeatedly, ten times or more. This chain joins TRBV7-2 and TRBJ2-5, with unresolved D. Germline V gene lookup returns CDR1 SGHTA and CDR2 FQGNSA. The CDR3 is 13 residues long. V was cut by 1 base and J by 1 base, with 4 bases left in between. CDR3 sequence (DNA): TGTGCCAGCAGCTTAGTTGTCCAAGAGACCCAGTACTTC. Its protein product is CASSLVVQETQYF.

V is TRBV20-1 and J is TRBJ1-5, with TRBD1 matching over 10 bases. V trimming: 3 bases; J trimming: 7 bases; junction bases outside the gene matches: 6. In germline, CDR1 is DFQATT, CDR2 SNEGSKA (reference sequence). The CDR3 length is 14 residues. Here the CDR3 reads CSARGDRGGQPQHF. The CDR3 DNA reads as TGCAGTGCTAGGGGGGACAGGGGAGGGCAGCCCCAGCATTTT.

Comment on this clonotype: This likely comes from a read error, as the CDR3 has no conserved phenylalanine or tryptophan at its end. The V call is TRBV7-9, the J call TRBJ2-2; the match to TRBD2 covers 7 bases. The CDR3 is 15 residues long. The germline gives CDR1 SEHNR, CDR2 FQNEAQ (reference sequence). The J segment lost 2 bases and the V segment lost 5 bases, leaving 5 bases of the junction unmatched. CDR3 sequence: CASSPPGLNTGELFS. The CDR3 DNA follows: TGTGCCAGCAGCCCCCCGGGACTAAACACCGGGGAGCTGTTTTCT.

This clonotype has just a few counts. The V call is TRBV20-1, the J call TRBJ2-2; maybe TRBD2 (5 bases). CDR1 and CDR2 from the germline V gene are DFQATT and SNEGSKA (reference sequence). CDR3 length equals 13 residues. V was clipped by 3 bases and J by 5 bases, with 10 bases between them. The CDR3 is CSASLRATGELFF. The CDR3, as DNA: TGCAGTGCTAGCTTGCGGGCGACCGGGGAGCTGTTTTTT.

This clonotype was picked up a small number of times. The chain combines TRBV5-1 with TRBJ2-7; 10 nucleotides match TRBD2. This CDR3 region has 15 residues. In germline, CDR1 is SGHRS, CDR2 YFSETQ. J gave up 2 bases and V 0 bases, and 2 bases lay outside the gene matches. CDR3 protein: CASSLATSGAYEQYF. CDR3 in DNA: TGCGCCAGCAGCTTGGCAACTAGCGGGGCCTACGAGCAGTACTTC.

This clonotype was seen repeatedly, ten times or more. The rearrangement joins TRBV5-1 to TRBJ2-2, with TRBD1 matching 10 bases. The junction had 3 bases not matched to a gene; V was cut back by 4 bases and J by 3 bases. Germline lookup yields CDR1 SGHRS and CDR2 YFSETQ. The length of the CDR3 is 15 residues. The CDR3 protein is CASSPGTGDTGELFF. The CDR3 DNA reads as TGCGCCAGCAGCCCCGGGACAGGGGACACCGGGGAGCTGTTTTTT.

The chain links TRBV5-1 to TRBJ2-3; D not certain. This CDR3 spans 15 amino acids. Germline V gives CDR1 SGHRS, CDR2 YFSETQ. The germline V and J ends were trimmed by 5 bases and 2 bases, with 15 bases remaining between them. This chain's CDR3 is CASRPDRPNTDTQYF. In DNA form, the CDR3 reads TGCGCCAGCAGACCCGACCGACCAAACACAGATACGCAGTATTTT.

This clonotype was observed a handful of times. The CDR3 is CASNQVASGELFF. The CDR3 bases are TGTGCCAGCAACCAGGTTGCGTCCGGGGAGCTGTTTTTT. The gene calls are TRBV12-3 or TRBV12-4 and TRBJ2-2, with D unresolved. This CDR3 has 13 amino acids. Trimming left V 7 bases short and J 6 bases short, with 12 bases between.